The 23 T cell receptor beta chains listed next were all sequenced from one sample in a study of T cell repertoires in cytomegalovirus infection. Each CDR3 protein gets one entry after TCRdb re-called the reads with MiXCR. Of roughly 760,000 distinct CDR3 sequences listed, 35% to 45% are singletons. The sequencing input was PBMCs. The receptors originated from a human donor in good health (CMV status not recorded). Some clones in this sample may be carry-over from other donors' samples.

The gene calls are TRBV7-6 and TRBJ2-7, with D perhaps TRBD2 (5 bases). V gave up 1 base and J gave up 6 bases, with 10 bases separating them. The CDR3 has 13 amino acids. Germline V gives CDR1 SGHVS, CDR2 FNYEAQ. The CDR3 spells CASSLDQRSEQYF. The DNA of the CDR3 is TGTGCCAGCAGCTTAGACCAGCGGTCCGAGCAGTACTTC.

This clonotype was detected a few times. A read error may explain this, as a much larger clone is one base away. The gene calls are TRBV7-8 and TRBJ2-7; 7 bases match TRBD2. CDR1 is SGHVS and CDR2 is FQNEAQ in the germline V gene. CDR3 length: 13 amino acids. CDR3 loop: CASSLRRENEKYF. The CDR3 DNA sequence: TGTGCCAGCAGCTTACGGCGGGAGAACGAGAAGTACTTC.

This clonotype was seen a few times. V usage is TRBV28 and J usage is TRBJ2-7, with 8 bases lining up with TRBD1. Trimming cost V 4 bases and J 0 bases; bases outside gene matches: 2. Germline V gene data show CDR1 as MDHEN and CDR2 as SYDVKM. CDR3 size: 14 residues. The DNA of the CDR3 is TGTGCCAGCAGTTCCGACAGGGGCTCCTACGAGCAGTACTTC. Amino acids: CASSSDRGSYEQYF. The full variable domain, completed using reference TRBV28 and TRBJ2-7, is DVKVTQSSRYLVKRTGEKVFLECVQDMDHENMFWYRQDPGLGLRLIYFSYDVKMKEKGDIPEGYSVSREKKERFSLILESASTNQTSMYLCASSSDRGSYEQYFGPGTRLTVT.

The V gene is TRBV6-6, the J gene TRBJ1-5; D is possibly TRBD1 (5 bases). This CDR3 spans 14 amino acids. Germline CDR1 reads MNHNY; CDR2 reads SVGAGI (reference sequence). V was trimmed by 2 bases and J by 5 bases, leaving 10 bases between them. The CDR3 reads CASSYGRVDQPQHF. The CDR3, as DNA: TGTGCCAGCAGTTACGGCAGGGTGGATCAGCCCCAGCATTTT.

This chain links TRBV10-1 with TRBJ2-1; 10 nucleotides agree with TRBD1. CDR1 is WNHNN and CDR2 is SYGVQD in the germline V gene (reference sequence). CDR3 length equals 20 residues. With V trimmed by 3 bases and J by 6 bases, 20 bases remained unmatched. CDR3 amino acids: CASSDFLGAPGTGVGNEQFF. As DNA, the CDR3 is TGCGCCAGCAGTGACTTTCTAGGTGCCCCGGGGACAGGGGTGGGCAATGAGCAGTTCTTC.

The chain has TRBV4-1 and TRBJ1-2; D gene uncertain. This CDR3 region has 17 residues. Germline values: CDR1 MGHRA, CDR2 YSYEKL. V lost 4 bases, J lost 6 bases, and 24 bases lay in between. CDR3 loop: CASSPSPPAVLGDGYTF. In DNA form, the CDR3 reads TGCGCCAGCAGCCCATCCCCCCCCGCAGTCCTCGGGGATGGCTACACCTTC.

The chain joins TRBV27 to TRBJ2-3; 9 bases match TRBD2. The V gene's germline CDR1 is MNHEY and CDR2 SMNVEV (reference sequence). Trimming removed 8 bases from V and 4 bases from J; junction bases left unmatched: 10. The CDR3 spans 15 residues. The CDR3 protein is CASSLTRGGADTQYF. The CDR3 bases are TGTGCCAGCTCGTTGACTCGCGGGGGGGCAGATACGCAGTATTTT.

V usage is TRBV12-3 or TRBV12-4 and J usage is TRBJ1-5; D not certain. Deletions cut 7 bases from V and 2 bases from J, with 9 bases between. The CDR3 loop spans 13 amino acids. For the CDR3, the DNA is TGTGCCAGCACTCAGCAGGGCAATCAGCCCCAGCATTTT. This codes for CASTQQGNQPQHF.

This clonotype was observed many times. CDR3: CASTLDKLTDTQYF. As DNA, the CDR3 is TGTGCCAGCACCTTGGACAAGCTCACAGATACGCAGTATTTT. The chain links TRBV28 to TRBJ2-3; perhaps TRBD1 as D (5 bases). The CDR3 totals 14 residues. Per the germline V gene, CDR1 is MDHEN and CDR2 is SYDVKM. Trimming shortened V by 7 bases and J by 2 bases, and 13 bases separated the two germline ends.

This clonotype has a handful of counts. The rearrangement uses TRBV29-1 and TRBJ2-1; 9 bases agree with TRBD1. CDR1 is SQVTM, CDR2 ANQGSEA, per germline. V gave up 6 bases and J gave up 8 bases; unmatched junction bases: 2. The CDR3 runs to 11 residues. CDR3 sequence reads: CSVYRGHEQFF. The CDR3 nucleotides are TGCAGCGTCTACAGGGGGCATGAGCAGTTCTTC.

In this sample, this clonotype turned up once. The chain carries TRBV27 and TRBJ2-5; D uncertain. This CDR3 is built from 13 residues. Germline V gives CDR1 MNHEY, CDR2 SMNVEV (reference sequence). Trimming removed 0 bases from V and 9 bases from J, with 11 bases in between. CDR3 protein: CASSLSADRAQYF. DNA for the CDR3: TGTGCCAGCAGTTTATCGGCGGATAGGGCCCAGTACTTC.

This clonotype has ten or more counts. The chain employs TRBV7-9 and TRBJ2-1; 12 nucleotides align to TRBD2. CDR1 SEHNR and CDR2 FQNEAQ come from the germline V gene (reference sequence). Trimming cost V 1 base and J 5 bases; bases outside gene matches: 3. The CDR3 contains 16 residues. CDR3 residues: CASSLELAGGDNEQFF. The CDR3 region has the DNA TGTGCCAGCAGCTTAGAGCTAGCGGGAGGGGACAATGAGCAGTTCTTC.

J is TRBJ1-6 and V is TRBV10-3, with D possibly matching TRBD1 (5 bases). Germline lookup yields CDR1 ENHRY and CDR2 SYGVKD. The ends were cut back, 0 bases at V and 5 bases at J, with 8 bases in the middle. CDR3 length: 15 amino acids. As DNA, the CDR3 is TGTGCCATCAGTGAGTCGGGGGGGAATAATTCACCCCTCCACTTT. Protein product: CAISESGGNNSPLHF.

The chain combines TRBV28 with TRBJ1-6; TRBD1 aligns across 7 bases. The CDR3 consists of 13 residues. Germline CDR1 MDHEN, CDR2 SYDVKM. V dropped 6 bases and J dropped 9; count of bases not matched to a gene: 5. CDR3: CASRNRGSSPLHF. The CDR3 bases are TGTGCCAGCAGGAACAGGGGAAGTTCACCCCTCCACTTT.

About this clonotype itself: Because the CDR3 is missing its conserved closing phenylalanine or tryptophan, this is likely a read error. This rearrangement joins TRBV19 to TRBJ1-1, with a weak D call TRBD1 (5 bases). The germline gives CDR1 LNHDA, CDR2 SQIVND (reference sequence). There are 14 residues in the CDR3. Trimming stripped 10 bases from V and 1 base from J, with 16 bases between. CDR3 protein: CATRGELRNTEAFS. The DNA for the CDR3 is TGTGCCACGCGGGGGGAGCTTCGGAACACTGAAGCTTTCTCT.

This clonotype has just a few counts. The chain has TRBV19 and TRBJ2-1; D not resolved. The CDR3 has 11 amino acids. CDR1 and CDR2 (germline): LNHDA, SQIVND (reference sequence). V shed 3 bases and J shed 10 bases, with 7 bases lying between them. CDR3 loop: CASSIWQEQFF. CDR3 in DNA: TGTGCCAGTAGTATCTGGCAAGAGCAGTTCTTC.

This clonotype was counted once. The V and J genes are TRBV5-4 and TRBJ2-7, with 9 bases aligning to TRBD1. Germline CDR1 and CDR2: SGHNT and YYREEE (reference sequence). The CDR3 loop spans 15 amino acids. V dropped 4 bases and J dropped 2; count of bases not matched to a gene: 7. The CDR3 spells CASSRPGTGTYEQYF. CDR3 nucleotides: TGTGCCAGCAGCCGCCCCGGGACAGGGACCTACGAGCAGTACTTC. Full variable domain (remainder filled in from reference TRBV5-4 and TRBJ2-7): ETGVTQSPTHLIKTRGQQVTLRCSSQSGHNTVSWYQQALGQGPQFIFQYYREEENGRGNFPPRFSGLQFPNYSSELNVNALELDDSALYLCASSRPGTGTYEQYFGPGTRLTVT.

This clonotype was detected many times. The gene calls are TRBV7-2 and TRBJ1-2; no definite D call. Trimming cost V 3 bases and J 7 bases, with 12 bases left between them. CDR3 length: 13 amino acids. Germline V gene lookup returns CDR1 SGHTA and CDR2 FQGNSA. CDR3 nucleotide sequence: TGTGCCAGCAGCTTTGGACCGCCTGGTGGCTACACCTTC. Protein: CASSFGPPGGYTF.

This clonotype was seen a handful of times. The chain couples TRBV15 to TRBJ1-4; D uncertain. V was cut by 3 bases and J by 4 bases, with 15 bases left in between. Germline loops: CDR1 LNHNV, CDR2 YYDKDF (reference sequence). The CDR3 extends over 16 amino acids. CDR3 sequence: CATSSITSRSNEKLFF. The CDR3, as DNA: TGTGCCACCAGCAGCATTACCTCCCGCAGTAATGAAAAACTGTTTTTT.

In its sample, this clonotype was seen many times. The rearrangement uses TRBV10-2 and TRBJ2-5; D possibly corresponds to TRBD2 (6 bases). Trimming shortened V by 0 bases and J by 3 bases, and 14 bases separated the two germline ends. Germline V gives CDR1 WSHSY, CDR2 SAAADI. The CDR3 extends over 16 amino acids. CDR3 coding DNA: TGCGCCAGCAGTGAGTCTGCCGCGGCGGGGAAAGAGACCCAGTACTTC. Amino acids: CASSESAAAGKETQYF.

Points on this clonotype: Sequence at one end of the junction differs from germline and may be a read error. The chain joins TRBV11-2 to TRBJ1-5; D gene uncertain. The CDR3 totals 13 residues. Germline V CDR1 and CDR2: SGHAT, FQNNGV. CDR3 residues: CSSSLEVAGPQHF. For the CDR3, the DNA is TGTTCCAGCAGCTTAGAAGTGGCGGGGCCCCAGCATTTT.

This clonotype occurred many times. CDR3 nucleotides: TGTGCCAGCAGACCCGGACAGGGGGGCTACAACACCGGGGAGCTGTTTTTT. Protein sequence: CASRPGQGGYNTGELFF. This chain joins TRBV7-2 and TRBJ2-2; 10 nucleotides line up with TRBD1. This CDR3 comprises 17 residues. Trimming cost V 6 bases and J 2 bases; bases outside gene matches: 9. In germline, CDR1 is SGHTA, CDR2 FQGNSA. Filled out from reference TRBV7-2 and TRBJ2-2, the complete variable domain reads GAGVSQSPSNKVTEKGKDVELRCDPISGHTALYWYRQSLGQGLEFLIYFQGNSAPDKSGLPSDRFSAERTGGSVSTLTIQRTQQEDSAVYLCASRPGQGGYNTGELFFGEGSRLTVL.

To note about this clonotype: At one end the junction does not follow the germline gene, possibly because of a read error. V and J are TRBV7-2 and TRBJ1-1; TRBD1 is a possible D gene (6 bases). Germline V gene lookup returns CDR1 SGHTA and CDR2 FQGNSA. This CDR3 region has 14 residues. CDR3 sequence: CASSRTAPNTEDFF. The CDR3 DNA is TGTGCCAGCAGCCGGACAGCGCCGAACACTGAAGATTTCTTT.